The rows below give T cell receptor beta chains drawn from one sample of a study of shared clonotypes between healthy human individuals. Repertoires were generated with immunoSEQ multiplex PCR, while TCRdb's copy carries only in-frame clones and drops some. In the table there are about 2.1 million clones, roughly 91% of which are singletons. Material: naive CD8+ T cells from PBMCs. The source of these receptors is a man between 18 and 35 years old in good health. Some clones in this sample may be carry-over from other donors' samples. Both conserved end residues are part of each CDR3. D genes are given only for firm matches. Only some rows state a clone size, as once, few, many or a class for expanded clones.

v_gene	d_gene	abundance	j_gene	CDR3aa	CDR3nt
TRBV11-2	-	-	TRBJ1-1	CASSFGGANTEAFF	TGTGCCAGCAGCTTTGGGGGCGCAAACACTGAAGCTTTCTTT
TRBV29-1	-	-	TRBJ2-7	CSAWGGESSYEQYF	TGCAGCGCGTGGGGTGGGGAGAGCTCCTACGAGCAGTACTTC
TRBV19	TRBD1	-	TRBJ1-1	CASSRGTGGDRTEAFF	TGTGCCAGTAGTCGAGGGACAGGGGGCGATAGGACTGAAGCTTTCTTT
TRBV7-2	TRBD1	-	TRBJ1-4	CASSPSRDRGANEKLFF	TGTGCCAGCAGCCCGTCCCGGGACAGGGGGGCTAATGAAAAACTGTTTTTT
TRBV6-5	-	-	TRBJ2-3	CASSRTRRGTDTQYF	TGTGCCAGCAGCCGTACCCGTAGGGGAACAGATACGCAGTATTTT
TRBV19	TRBD1	-	TRBJ1-5	CASSPPDRGNQPQHF	TGTGCCAGTAGTCCCCCCGACAGGGGCAATCAGCCCCAGCATTTT
TRBV5-6	-	-	TRBJ2-7	CASSLVGVYEQYF	TGTGCCAGCAGCTTGGTTGGGGTTTACGAGCAGTACTTC
TRBV5-6	-	once	TRBJ2-1	CASSGLLHNEQFF	TGTGCCAGCAGCGGTCTTTTACACAATGAGCAGTTCTTC
TRBV6-1	-	-	TRBJ1-1	CASSEWFRDTEAFF	TGTGCCAGCAGTGAGTGGTTTAGGGACACTGAAGCTTTCTTT
TRBV9	-	once	TRBJ2-1	CASSVGGGMAGEQFF	TGTGCCAGCAGCGTAGGCGGCGGGATGGCGGGTGAGCAGTTCTTC
TRBV4-1	TRBD1	-	TRBJ1-1	CASSLGTAVEAFF	TGCGCCAGCAGCCTCGGGACAGCTGTTGAAGCTTTCTTT
TRBV7-8	TRBD2	-	TRBJ2-1	CASSLAFASGYNEQFF	TGTGCCAGCAGCTTAGCATTTGCTAGCGGGTACAATGAGCAGTTCTTC
TRBV7-9	-	-	TRBJ2-5	CASSMYQETQYF	TGTGCCAGCAGCATGTACCAAGAGACCCAGTACTTC
TRBV7-2	-	-	TRBJ2-1	CASSLLKGVYSYNEQFF	TGTGCCAGCAGCTTATTGAAGGGCGTATACTCCTACAATGAGCAGTTCTTC
TRBV7-3	-	-	TRBJ1-1	CASSLRGGAEAFF	TGTGCCAGCAGCTTAAGGGGAGGAGCTGAAGCTTTCTTT
TRBV6-1	-	-	TRBJ2-7	CASSSRPQVVYEQYF	TGTGCCAGCAGTTCTCGACCCCAGGTAGTCTACGAGCAGTACTTC
TRBV7-9	TRBD2	-	TRBJ2-1	CASSSSGLVYNEQFF	TGTGCCAGCAGCTCTAGCGGACTCGTCTACAATGAGCAGTTCTTC
TRBV7-8	-	-	TRBJ2-5	CASSLLGYQETQYF	TGTGCCAGCAGCTTACTCGGGTACCAAGAGACCCAGTACTTC
TRBV4-1	-	-	TRBJ1-2	CASSQEGRGPYGYTF	TGCGCCAGCAGCCAAGAGGGCAGGGGACCCTATGGCTACACCTTC
TRBV28	TRBD2	-	TRBJ2-1	CASSRGLAGRDEQFF	TGTGCCAGCAGTCGCGGACTAGCGGGGAGAGATGAGCAGTTCTTC
TRBV9	-	once	TRBJ2-7	CASSVGDSYEQYF	TGTGCCAGCAGCGTGGGAGATAGCTACGAGCAGTACTTC
TRBV30	-	-	TRBJ2-6	CAWSVGAGANVLTF	TGTGCCTGGAGTGTTGGCGCTGGGGCCAACGTCCTGACTTTC
TRBV11-2	TRBD1	-	TRBJ2-1	CASKGRGHDEQFF	TGTGCCAGCAAGGGCAGGGGGCATGATGAGCAGTTCTTC
TRBV5-5	-	-	TRBJ2-3	CASSLGDIPLSTDTQYF	TGTGCCAGCAGCTTGGGGGACATTCCTCTGAGCACAGATACGCAGTATTTT
TRBV27	TRBD2	-	TRBJ2-7	CASSPKRESYEQYF	TGTGCCAGCAGTCCCAAGCGGGAGTCCTACGAGCAGTACTTC
TRBV4-1	TRBD1	-	TRBJ2-7	CASSHPKGGRWTYEQYF	TGCGCCAGCAGCCACCCAAAAGGGGGCAGGTGGACCTACGAGCAGTACTTC
TRBV6-5	TRBD1	-	TRBJ1-1	CASRIGQGLLGAFF	TGTGCCAGCAGGATAGGACAGGGGTTACTCGGAGCTTTCTTT
TRBV4-1	-	-	TRBJ1-4	CASSQERTEKLFF	TGCGCCAGCAGCCAAGAAAGGACCGAAAAACTGTTTTTT
TRBV28	-	-	TRBJ2-3	CASSPRGSTDTQYF	TGTGCCAGCAGCCCGAGAGGAAGCACAGATACGCAGTATTTT
TRBV7-9	TRBD2	once	TRBJ2-1	CASSFRTSGDNEQFF	TGTGCCAGCAGCTTCCGGACTAGCGGGGACAATGAGCAGTTCTTC
TRBV9	-	-	TRBJ1-2	CASSVGPFLQGYGYTF	TGTGCCAGCAGCGTAGGGCCCTTCCTCCAGGGCTATGGCTACACCTTC
TRBV9	TRBD1	-	TRBJ1-1	CASSVAGGGIGDTEAFF	TGTGCCAGCAGCGTAGCAGGGGGAGGGATCGGGGACACTGAAGCTTTCTTT
TRBV7-9	-	-	TRBJ2-5	CASSGPGEGVETQYF	TGTGCCAGCAGCGGGCCGGGAGAGGGAGTAGAGACCCAGTACTTC
TRBV7-2	-	-	TRBJ2-7	CASSSSGFSYEQYF	TGTGCCAGCAGCTCCTCAGGTTTCTCCTACGAGCAGTACTTC
TRBV7-3	TRBD2	-	TRBJ2-2	CASSHNRGREFGGELFF	TGTGCCAGCAGCCATAACCGCGGGAGGGAATTTGGCGGGGAGCTGTTTTTT
TRBV27	-	-	TRBJ1-2	CASSLHRDLGGYTF	TGTGCCAGCAGTTTACACCGGGACCTAGGGGGCTACACCTTC
TRBV5-1	-	few	TRBJ1-1	CASSLGLMSEAFF	TGCGCCAGCAGCTTGGGCCTAATGAGTGAAGCTTTCTTT
TRBV5-4	TRBD2	-	TRBJ2-7	CASSGDRGRLAGGTYEQYF	TGTGCCAGCAGCGGCGACAGGGGGCGACTAGCGGGAGGAACCTACGAGCAGTACTTC
TRBV27	-	-	TRBJ1-6	CASSLLGFNSPLHF	TGTGCCAGCAGTTTACTAGGATTTAATTCACCCCTCCACTTT
TRBV19	-	-	TRBJ2-5	CASSIFLEETQYF	TGTGCCAGTAGTATTTTCTTGGAAGAGACCCAGTACTTC
TRBV27	TRBD2	-	TRBJ2-1	CASIGREVNRNEQFF	TGTGCCAGCATCGGGCGGGAGGTTAATCGCAATGAGCAGTTCTTC
TRBV29-1	TRBD2	-	TRBJ2-3	CSVPPGLNTDTQYF	TGCAGCGTCCCACCGGGACTAAACACAGATACGCAGTATTTT
TRBV7-6	TRBD2	-	TRBJ2-1	CASSLGLAVNEQFF	TGTGCCAGCAGCTTAGGGCTAGCGGTGAATGAGCAGTTCTTC
TRBV5-1	TRBD1	once	TRBJ1-1	CASSFRQGSGNTEAFF	TGCGCCAGCAGCTTCCGACAGGGCTCCGGGAACACTGAAGCTTTCTTT
TRBV9	-	-	TRBJ1-2	CASSVTGSDGYTF	TGTGCCAGCAGCGTTACGGGGAGCGATGGCTACACCTTC
TRBV11-2	-	-	TRBJ2-5	CASRVVGGQETQYF	TGTGCCAGCAGGGTGGTAGGCGGCCAAGAGACCCAGTACTTC
TRBV11-3	TRBD1	-	TRBJ2-6	CASSLGQNGPGANVLTF	TGTGCCAGCAGCTTGGGACAGAACGGCCCTGGGGCCAACGTCCTGACTTTC
TRBV10-3	TRBD2	once	TRBJ2-7	CAISDRDYGNEQYF	TGTGCCATCAGCGACCGGGACTATGGAAACGAGCAGTACTTC
TRBV2	-	once	TRBJ2-1	CASSERGPRDNEQFF	TGTGCCAGCAGTGAACGTGGGCCCCGGGATAATGAGCAGTTCTTC
TRBV9	-	-	TRBJ2-6	CASSVVVSGANVLTF	TGTGCCAGCAGCGTAGTGGTCTCTGGGGCCAACGTCCTGACTTTC